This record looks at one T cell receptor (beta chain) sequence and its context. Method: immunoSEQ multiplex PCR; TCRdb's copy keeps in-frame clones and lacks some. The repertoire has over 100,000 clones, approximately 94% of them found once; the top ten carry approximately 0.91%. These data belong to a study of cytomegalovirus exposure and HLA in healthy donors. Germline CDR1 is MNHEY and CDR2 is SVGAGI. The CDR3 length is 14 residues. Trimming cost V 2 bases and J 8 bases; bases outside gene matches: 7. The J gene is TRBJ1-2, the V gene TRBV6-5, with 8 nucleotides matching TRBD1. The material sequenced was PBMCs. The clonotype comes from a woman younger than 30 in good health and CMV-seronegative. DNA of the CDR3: TGTGCCAGCAGTTACGGGCAGGGGGCGCCGGGCTACACCTTC. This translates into CASSYGQGAPGYTF.